The 5 T cell receptor beta chains below all came from one sample that was sequenced in a study of blood T cell repertoires in COVID-19. Assay: immunoSEQ multiplex PCR; the TCRdb copy retains only in-frame clones and omits some. The table records about 76,000 clones, approximately 78% of them present only once. The sequencing input was peripheral blood. The receptors come from a human donor in a cohort sampled during active COVID-19.

The V call is TRBV5-1, the J call TRBJ2-1; 7 bases align to TRBD2. V shed 0 bases, J shed 8 bases, and the junction held 8 bases outside the gene matches. Germline-derived CDR1 and CDR2 are SGHRS and YFSETQ. The CDR3 covers 15 residues. The CDR3 DNA follows: TGCGCCAGCAGCTTGGTCGGGAGCGGGATCGATGAGCAGTTCTTC. Its translation is CASSLVGSGIDEQFF. Full variable domain (remainder filled in from reference TRBV5-1 and TRBJ2-1): KAGVTQTPRYLIKTRGQQVTLSCSPISGHRSVSWYQQTPGQGLQFLFEYFSETQRNKGNFPGRFSGRQFSNSRSEMNVSTLELGDSALYLCASSLVGSGIDEQFFGPGTRLTVL.

The DNA for the CDR3 is TGCGCCAGCAGCCCTTTTGGGGCAGAACTAGCGGGAGGCTCCTACGAGCAGTACTTC. Protein: CASSPFGAELAGGSYEQYF. The genes are TRBV5-1 and TRBJ2-7; 12 bases agree with TRBD2. The CDR3 extends over 19 amino acids. Germline trimming cut 4 bases from V and 0 bases from J; bases unmatched to any gene: 14. Per the germline V gene, CDR1 is SGHRS and CDR2 is YFSETQ.

V usage is TRBV5-4 and J usage is TRBJ2-1; 7 nucleotides agree with TRBD2. The CDR3 is 13 amino acids. J gave up 7 bases and V 6 bases, and 7 bases lay outside the gene matches. CDR1 is SGHNT and CDR2 is YYREEE in the germline V gene (reference sequence). CDR3 sequence (DNA): TGTGCCAGCAACGCGGGACTACTGAATGAGCAGTTCTTC. Encoded protein: CASNAGLLNEQFF. Using reference TRBV5-4 and TRBJ2-1 for the parts outside the CDR3, the full variable domain is ETGVTQSPTHLIKTRGQQVTLRCSSQSGHNTVSWYQQALGQGPQFIFQYYREEENGRGNFPPRFSGLQFPNYSSELNVNALELDDSALYLCASNAGLLNEQFFGPGTRLTVL.

The rearrangement uses TRBV5-8 and TRBJ1-2; D call uncertain. The CDR3 is 13 residues long. V was cut by 0 bases and J by 8 bases, with 11 bases left in between. Germline V lookup: CDR1 SGHTS, CDR2 YDEGEE. The CDR3 coding sequence is TGTGCCAGCAGCTTGGAGGGTAGAGGGGGCTACACCTTC. This sequence encodes CASSLEGRGGYTF.

The count of this clone is one. V is TRBV5-5 and J is TRBJ2-3; D is perhaps TRBD1 (6 bases). The CDR3 totals 15 residues. Trimming shortened V by 2 bases and J by 6 bases, and 16 bases separated the two germline ends. Germline assignment: CDR1 SGHKS and CDR2 YYEKEE (reference sequence). CDR3 sequence reads: CASSLLQGRTDTQYF. The CDR3 DNA reads TGTGCCAGCAGCTTATTACAGGGAAGGACGGATACGCAGTATTTT.